Presented here are 12 T cell receptor beta chains from one specimen sequenced in a study of blood T cell repertoires in COVID-19 (dated by TCRdb to the early 2020s). Libraries came from the immunoSEQ multiplex PCR assay. The table was pulled from immuneACCESS by TCRdb, which kept in-frame rearrangements only. Such tables lose some clones; where checked, under half of the loss comes from unresolved V genes, and the rest has no known cause. This sample is represented by fewer than 400,000 clones; 85% of them were singletons. Of the sample, approximately 3.7% is held by the ten largest clones. The specimen sequenced was peripheral blood. All receptors derive from a woman aged 18-35 years with acute or convalescent COVID-19.

This rearrangement joins TRBV6-2 or TRBV6-3 to TRBJ2-1, with D perhaps TRBD1 (5 bases). V dropped 2 bases and J dropped 9 bases, with 14 bases sitting between them. Germline values: CDR1 MNHEY, CDR2 SVGEGT. CDR3 length: 14 amino acids. CDR3 protein: CASSYGVGPGEQFF. CDR3 DNA sequence: TGTGCCAGCAGTTACGGCGTGGGGCCGGGTGAGCAGTTCTTC.

This chain uses TRBV5-1 with TRBJ1-2; tentative D call: TRBD1 (5 bases). V lost 4 bases to trimming and J lost 1 base, with 17 bases between them. The germline CDR1 and CDR2 sequences are SGHRS and YFSETQ. The CDR3 runs to 16 residues. This chain's CDR3 is CASSAGNPQVNYGYTF. In DNA form, the CDR3 reads TGCGCCAGCAGCGCGGGGAACCCACAGGTTAACTATGGCTACACCTTC.

The V gene is TRBV6-1, the J gene TRBJ2-3; TRBD2 aligns across 14 bases. Germline V gene lookup returns CDR1 MNHNS and CDR2 SASEGT. CDR3 size: 16 residues. The V segment lost 1 base and the J segment 6 bases; nucleotides outside the gene matches: 3. The CDR3 nucleotides read TGTGCCAGCAGTGAAGGGACTAGCGGGGGGCAGGATACGCAGTATTTT. Translating gives CASSEGTSGGQDTQYF.

The chain recombines TRBV11-2 with TRBJ1-2; 7 bases map to TRBD1. Germline V gene lookup returns CDR1 SGHAT and CDR2 FQNNGV. After removal of 5 bases from V and 4 bases from J, the junction contained 10 bases not matched to a gene. The CDR3 is 15 amino acids. The CDR3 DNA follows: TGTGCCAGCAGCCCCCTACCACAGGGGAGCTATGGCTACACCTTC. It translates to CASSPLPQGSYGYTF. The complete variable domain, with remaining parts taken from reference TRBV11-2 and TRBJ1-2, reads EAGVAQSPRYKIIEKRQSVAFWCNPISGHATLYWYQQILGQGPKLLIQFQNNGVVDDSQLPKDRFSAERLKGVDSTLKIQPAKLEDSAVYLCASSPLPQGSYGYTFGSGTRLTVV.

The table lists this clone with a count of one. The CDR3 DNA reads TGTGCCAGCAGTTTACTTTATGGACAGCCTGTAAACGAGCAGTACTTC. Protein: CASSLLYGQPVNEQYF. This chain joins TRBV28 and TRBJ2-7, with a weak D call TRBD1 (6 bases). The CDR3 runs 16 residues. Germline CDR1 is MDHEN and CDR2 is SYDVKM. V shed 2 bases and J shed 5 bases, with 19 bases lying between them.

This chain connects TRBV12-3 or TRBV12-4 to TRBJ1-6; D gene ambiguous. The V and J ends lost 1 base and 8 bases respectively, with 6 bases between them. This CDR3 region has 13 residues. The CDR3 loop is CASSLVGDSPLHF. CDR3 bases: TGTGCCAGCAGTTTAGTAGGAGATTCACCCCTCCACTTT.

V usage is TRBV19 and J usage is TRBJ2-1; TRBD2 matches 12 bases. CDR1 is LNHDA and CDR2 is SQIVND in the germline V gene (reference sequence). CDR3 length: 17 residues. V lost 5 bases to trimming and J lost 9 bases; unmatched junction nucleotides: 14. The DNA of the CDR3 is TGTGCCAGTAGTGAAACCGGGACTAGCGGGTCGTCGGGTGAGCAGTTCTTC. Amino acids: CASSETGTSGSSGEQFF.

This chain joins TRBV28 and TRBJ1-5, with D uncertain. This CDR3 is 11 amino acids long. CDR1 is MDHEN and CDR2 is SYDVKM in the germline V gene. V was shortened by 4 bases and J by 10 bases, with 8 bases between the two germline ends. CDR3 coding DNA: TGTGCCAGCAGTTCCCCGGTCCCCCAGCATTTT. Translated: CASSSPVPQHF.

The genes are TRBV28 and TRBJ1-4; D unclear. The germline V and J ends were trimmed by 7 bases and 5 bases, with 14 bases remaining between them. The germline CDR1 and CDR2 sequences are MDHEN and SYDVKM. This CDR3 has 14 amino acids. The CDR3 loop reads CASTQTGENEKLFF. The CDR3 DNA follows: TGTGCCAGCACCCAGACTGGAGAGAATGAAAAACTGTTTTTT.

The chain employs TRBV28 and TRBJ1-2; TRBD1 aligns across 9 bases. With V trimmed by 5 bases and J by 8 bases, 6 bases remained unmatched. This CDR3 is 13 amino acids long. Germline assignment: CDR1 MDHEN and CDR2 SYDVKM. The CDR3, as DNA: TGTGCCAGCAGTCCGGACAGGGGCGTCGGCTACACCTTC. It specifies CASSPDRGVGYTF.

This chain uses TRBV7-9 with TRBJ1-2; 8 bases are shared with TRBD1. V lost 5 bases, J lost 2 bases, and 7 bases stayed unmatched. CDR1 and CDR2 from the germline V gene are SEHNR and FQNEAQ (reference sequence). This CDR3 has 15 amino acids. DNA of the CDR3: TGTGCCAGCAGCCAGGGGGCAACGGTGAACTATGGCTACACCTTC. It specifies CASSQGATVNYGYTF.

The rearrangement joins TRBV18 to TRBJ1-1; D remains ambiguous. CDR1 and CDR2 (germline): KGHSH, LQKENI. This CDR3 spans 14 amino acids. The V end lost 3 bases, the J end lost 6 bases, and 14 bases lay between the germline ends. The CDR3 reads CASSPSGSRPEAFF. The DNA for the CDR3 is TGTGCCAGCTCACCTAGCGGCAGTCGTCCTGAAGCTTTCTTT.